The 13 T cell receptor beta chains in this list originate from one sample, sequenced in a study of PD-L1 blockade in urothelial cancer. Measured with immunoSEQ multiplex PCR; TCRdb has only the in-frame clones, and not every one. Found here are approximately 100,000 clones, over 80% of them singletons; the top ten hold almost 0.95%. The material was PBMCs, obtained around atezolizumab (anti-PD-L1) treatment. These receptors were obtained from an elderly woman with urothelial cancer.

The chain uses TRBV2 and TRBJ1-6, with 7 bases that match TRBD1. Trimming took 4 bases from V and 5 from J; bases not matched to a gene: 5. CDR1 and CDR2 from the germline V gene are SNHLY and FYNNEI. This CDR3 region has 15 residues. DNA of the CDR3: TGTGCCAGCAGTGGGATAGGGACAGATAATTCACCCCTCCACTTT. Translation: CASSGIGTDNSPLHF.

This clone has a single count. CDR3 nucleotides: TGTGCCAGCGAGATAGCCCTCGAGCAGTTCTTC. It codes for CASEIALEQFF. The chain is built from TRBV7-9 and TRBJ2-1; D is unclear. CDR1 SEHNR and CDR2 FQNEAQ come from the germline V gene (reference sequence). V was pared by 8 bases and J by 10 bases, with 12 bases between. The CDR3 extends over 11 amino acids.

The chain uses TRBV5-1 and TRBJ2-1, with 10 bases lining up with TRBD2. Trimming at V came to 5 bases and at J to 2 bases, leaving 13 bases not matched to a gene. The CDR3 covers 18 residues. Germline-derived CDR1 and CDR2 are SGHRS and YFSETQ. CDR3 protein: CASRLRASGSATYNEQFF. Here the CDR3 DNA reads TGCGCCAGCAGGTTGAGGGCTAGCGGGAGCGCCACCTACAATGAGCAGTTCTTC.

The chain couples TRBV27 to TRBJ1-2, with TRBD1 matching over 7 bases. With 4 bases clipped from V and 2 bases from J, the junction kept 4 bases outside the gene matches. Germline V gene lookup returns CDR1 MNHEY and CDR2 SMNVEV (reference sequence). There are 14 residues in the CDR3. The CDR3 bases are TGTGCCAGCAGTTCTGGACAGGTCAACTATGGCTACACCTTC. It specifies CASSSGQVNYGYTF.

J is TRBJ1-1 and V is TRBV15; the D gene is possibly TRBD1 (6 bases). This CDR3 comprises 15 residues. Germline loops: CDR1 LNHNV, CDR2 YYDKDF (reference sequence). V shed 2 bases and J shed 2 bases, with 12 bases lying between them. CDR3 sequence: CATSRSRTDNTEAFF. For the CDR3, the DNA is TGTGCCACCAGCAGATCCAGGACAGACAACACTGAAGCTTTCTTT.

The chain recombines TRBV7-9 with TRBJ2-5; TRBD1 agrees at 9 bases. The V gene end was trimmed by 8 bases and the J gene end by 5 bases; junction bases not matched to a gene: 6. The CDR3 loop spans 13 amino acids. Germline CDR1 reads SEHNR; CDR2 reads FQNEAQ (reference sequence). The CDR3 protein is CASDNRGRETQYF. CDR3 DNA sequence: TGTGCCAGCGACAACAGGGGGCGGGAGACCCAGTACTTC.

The chain uses TRBV25-1 and TRBJ1-1; perhaps TRBD1 as D (6 bases). In germline, CDR1 is MGHDK, CDR2 SYGVNS. This CDR3 is 14 amino acids long. Trimming removed 4 bases at V and 1 base at J, with 10 bases between. The CDR3 here is CASSVMTGNTEAFF. CDR3 nucleotides: TGTGCCAGCAGTGTTATGACAGGGAACACTGAAGCTTTCTTT.

The chain couples TRBV6-5 to TRBJ1-2; TRBD1 might be the D (6 bases). V was shortened by 3 bases and J by 4 bases, with 9 bases between the two germline ends. Germline values: CDR1 MNHEY, CDR2 SVGAGI. The CDR3 consists of 13 residues. CDR3 nucleotide sequence: TGTGCCAGCAGTTATCAGGGGACCTATGGCTACACCTTC. Protein product: CASSYQGTYGYTF.

This clone was counted once. V and J are TRBV6-5 and TRBJ1-2, with D perhaps TRBD1 (6 bases). The germline V gene has CDR1 MNHEY and CDR2 SVGAGI. This CDR3 is 15 amino acids long. Deletions cut 4 bases from V and 2 bases from J, with 14 bases between. This CDR3 reads CASSLGFTGNYGYTF. In DNA, the CDR3 is TGTGCCAGCAGTTTGGGCTTTACAGGGAACTATGGCTACACCTTC.

The rearrangement uses TRBV5-1 and TRBJ2-3; D perhaps matches TRBD2 (6 bases). V lost 4 bases and J lost 6, with 15 bases in between. CDR1 is SGHRS, CDR2 YFSETQ, per germline. There are 14 residues in the CDR3. CDR3 sequence: CASSVGAEGDTQYF. In DNA form, the CDR3 reads TGCGCCAGCAGCGTGGGTGCGGAGGGTGATACGCAGTATTTT.

The V and J genes are TRBV19 and TRBJ2-1; 10 bases line up with TRBD2. The CDR3 is made up of 14 amino acids. The J segment lost 10 bases and the V segment lost 5 bases, leaving 8 bases of the junction unmatched. The V gene's germline CDR1 is LNHDA and CDR2 SQIVND (reference sequence). This CDR3 reads CASSLAGGAREQFF. The CDR3 DNA reads TGTGCCAGTAGTTTAGCGGGAGGTGCTCGGGAGCAGTTCTTC.

The rearrangement joins TRBV27 to TRBJ1-2, with 9 positions matching TRBD1. The V segment lost 5 bases and the J segment 7 bases; nucleotides outside the gene matches: 8. CDR3 length equals 14 residues. Germline CDR1 is MNHEY and CDR2 is SMNVEV (reference sequence). CDR3 loop: CASSVLGTGTGYTF. The CDR3 nucleotides read TGTGCCAGCAGTGTTCTCGGGACAGGGACTGGCTACACCTTC.

The chain uses TRBV7-9 and TRBJ2-7, with 8 bases matching TRBD2. The CDR3 contains 16 residues. The trim removed 5 bases at V and 0 bases at J, leaving 9 bases unmatched. CDR1 and CDR2 (germline): SEHNR, FQNEAQ (reference sequence). The CDR3 region has the DNA TGTGCCAGCAGCCTCAATAGCGGGATGAGCTCCTACGAGCAGTACTTC. Its translation is CASSLNSGMSSYEQYF.